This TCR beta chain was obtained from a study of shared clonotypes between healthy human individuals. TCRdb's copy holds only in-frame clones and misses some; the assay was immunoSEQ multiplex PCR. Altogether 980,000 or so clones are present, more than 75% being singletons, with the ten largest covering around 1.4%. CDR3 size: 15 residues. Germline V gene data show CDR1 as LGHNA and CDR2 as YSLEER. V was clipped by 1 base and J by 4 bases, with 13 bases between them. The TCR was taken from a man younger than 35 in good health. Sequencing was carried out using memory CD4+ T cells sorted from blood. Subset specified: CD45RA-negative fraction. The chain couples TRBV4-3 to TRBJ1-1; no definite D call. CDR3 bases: TGCGCCAGCAGCCAAGCCGGAGGGAGAGTCACTGAAGCTTTCTTT. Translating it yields CASSQAGGRVTEAFF.